This paragraph covers one T cell receptor (beta chain) sequence. This CDR3 region has 16 residues. The ends were cut back, 3 bases at V and 0 bases at J, with 12 bases in the middle. Germline loops: CDR1 SNHLY, CDR2 FYNNEI. Generated by immunoSEQ multiplex PCR, the TCRdb table keeps only in-frame clones and is missing some. Of roughly 400,000 clones listed, approximately 90% are singletons. This entry is derived from a study of blood T cell repertoires in COVID-19. Participants were aged roughly 18 to 90 years, lived in under 25 US areas, and enrolled virtually. Participants had their cohort set by participant-reported clinical history.

V gene TRBV2 combines with J gene TRBJ1-3; TRBD1 is a possible D gene (5 bases). This TCR came from a woman aged 35 to 49 who had been exposed to COVID-19. The specimen was PBMCs or T cells enriched from blood (not recorded which). CDR3 protein: CASSDATADSGNTIYF. Here the CDR3 DNA reads TGTGCCAGCAGTGACGCGACAGCCGACTCTGGAAACACCATATATTTT.